At least ten counts were recorded for the clone carrying this T cell receptor (beta chain). What it binds is not known. These data originate in a study of tumor-infiltrating lymphocytes in primary liver carcinoma. Study-level background: Tissue type made little difference to sample yields of roughly 3.65 to 7.5 million productive TCRbeta reads. Overall study findings and caveats: Researchers found tumor-adjacent and tumor-blood pairs overlapped less than tumor region pairs.

CDR3 size: 16 residues. V was shortened by 1 base and J by 2 bases, with 14 bases between the two germline ends. In addition to blood RNA drawn from unsorted whole blood, germline DNA was extracted. A primer in the constant region served to generate TCR beta cDNA from approximately 500 ng of total RNA. What produced the TCR beta libraries was three nested multiplex PCR rounds using slightly modified ARM-PCR. The two initial PCR rounds, roughly 11 cycles each, used TRBV1-TRBV30 forward and C-beta reverse primers. TCRdb fed the multiplex PCR reads into MiXCR, producing one record per CDR3 protein. The table records 320,000 or so distinct CDR3 sequences, more than 55% of them present only once.

Sequencing used peripheral blood. This chain joins TRBV12-3 or TRBV12-4 and TRBJ2-5; D ambiguous. This clonotype originated in a middle-aged man with primary liver carcinoma and hepatitis B virus infection. This CDR3 is CASSLGPYGRQETQYF. For the CDR3, the DNA is TGTGCCAGCAGTTTAGGTCCATACGGAAGACAAGAGACCCAGTACTTC.